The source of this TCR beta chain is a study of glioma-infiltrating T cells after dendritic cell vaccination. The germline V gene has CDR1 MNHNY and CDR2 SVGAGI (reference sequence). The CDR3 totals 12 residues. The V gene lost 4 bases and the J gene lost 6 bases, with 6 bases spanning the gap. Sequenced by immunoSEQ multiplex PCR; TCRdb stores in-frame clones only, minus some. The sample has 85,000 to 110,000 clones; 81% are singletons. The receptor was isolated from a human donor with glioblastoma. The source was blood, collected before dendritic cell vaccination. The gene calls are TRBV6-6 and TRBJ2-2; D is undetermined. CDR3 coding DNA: TGTGCCAGCAGTTCCCCCGCCGGGGAGCTGTTTTTT. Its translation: CASSSPAGELFF.